This T cell receptor beta chain is from a study of blood T cell repertoires in COVID-19. For the study at large: Acute-phase and convalescent COVID-19 samples originated in the United States, Italy and Spain. T cells, B-cell-depleted T cells, or PBMCs supplied cDNA or gDNA.

This CDR3 is 16 amino acids long. V lost 2 bases to trimming and J lost 3 bases; unmatched junction nucleotides: 4. The germline gives CDR1 SGHVS, CDR2 FNYEAQ. Authors' analysis steps: Amplification from reference gene primers served as the basis for estimated nucleated cell counts. Measured with immunoSEQ multiplex PCR; TCRdb has only the in-frame clones, and not every one. V and J calls and clone size are as listed in that table; D and trimming were resolved from the DNA. The sample lists some 350,000 clones, roughly 89% occurring once. The J gene is TRBJ2-5, the V gene TRBV7-6; 12 bases fit TRBD1. This sequence originates from a man younger than 35 with active or convalescent COVID-19. Input material: peripheral blood. The CDR3 loop is CASSLIGTGGEETQYF. The CDR3 DNA is TGTGCCAGCAGCTTAATTGGGACAGGGGGCGAAGAGACCCAGTACTTC. Complete variable domain (other parts from reference TRBV7-6 and TRBJ2-5): GAGVSQSPRYKVTKRGQDVALRCDPISGHVSLYWYRQALGQGPEFLTYFNYEAQQDKSGLPNDRFSAERPEGSISTLTIQRTEQRDSAMYRCASSLIGTGGEETQYFGPGTRLLVL.